This is a list of T cell receptor beta chains from one sample in a study of long-term antiretroviral therapy in people with HIV. The repertoire was sequenced with immunoSEQ multiplex PCR; TCRdb's copy has only in-frame clones and lacks some. Among roughly 25,000 clones listed, approximately 80% were seen once. The sequencing used unsorted PBMCs, collected 1.1 years before starting antiretroviral therapy. Receptors originate from a woman under 40 with HIV. Each CDR3 is given with its conserved first and last residue. D genes are given only for firm matches.

v_gene: TRBV11-2
j_gene: TRBJ2-5
d_gene: TRBD1
CDR3aa: CASSLWGQGDQETQYF
CDR3nt: TGTGCCAGCAGCTTATGGGGACAGGGGGACCAAGAGACCCAGTACTTC

v_gene: TRBV30
j_gene: TRBJ1-2
d_gene: TRBD1
CDR3aa: CAWSARDRGHGYTF
CDR3nt: TGTGCCTGGAGTGCAAGGGACAGGGGGCATGGCTACACCTTC

v_gene: TRBV30
j_gene: TRBJ1-5
d_gene: -
CDR3aa: CAWSVSANSNQPQHF
CDR3nt: TGTGCCTGGAGCGTCTCTGCTAATAGCAATCAGCCCCAGCATTTT

v_gene: TRBV7-3
j_gene: TRBJ1-1
d_gene: TRBD1
CDR3aa: CASSPPGTGLAFF
CDR3nt: TGTGCCAGCAGCCCCCCCGGGACAGGTTTAGCTTTCTTT

v_gene: TRBV7-2
j_gene: TRBJ1-1
d_gene: -
CDR3aa: CASSLVWGPNTEAFF
CDR3nt: TGTGCCAGCAGCTTAGTGTGGGGCCCGAACACTGAAGCTTTCTTT

v_gene: TRBV25-1
j_gene: TRBJ2-5
d_gene: TRBD1
CDR3aa: CASGTGGRETQYF
CDR3nt: TGTGCCAGCGGAACAGGGGGCAGAGAGACCCAGTACTTC

v_gene: TRBV25-1
j_gene: TRBJ1-2
d_gene: -
CDR3aa: CASSELGGYTF
CDR3nt: TGTGCCAGCAGTGAATTAGGTGGCTACACCTTC

v_gene: TRBV6-4
j_gene: TRBJ2-1
d_gene: TRBD2
CDR3aa: CASSDSSGGGNEQFF
CDR3nt: TGTGCCAGCAGTGACTCGAGCGGGGGGGGCAATGAGCAGTTCTTC

v_gene: TRBV6-1
j_gene: TRBJ1-2
d_gene: -
CDR3aa: CASSDWGENYGYTF
CDR3nt: TGTGCCAGCAGTGATTGGGGTGAGAACTATGGCTACACCTTC

v_gene: TRBV27
j_gene: TRBJ1-6
d_gene: -
CDR3aa: CASSLGHRNSPLHF
CDR3nt: TGTGCCAGCAGTTTGGGACACCGTAATTCACCCCTCCACTTT

v_gene: TRBV19
j_gene: TRBJ2-3
d_gene: TRBD2
CDR3aa: CASSPYSSGGVADTQYF
CDR3nt: TGTGCCAGTAGTCCCTACTCTAGCGGGGGGGTGGCGGATACGCAGTATTTT